The 17 T cell receptor beta chains listed next were all sequenced from one sample in a study of shared clonotypes between healthy human individuals. Repertoires were generated with immunoSEQ multiplex PCR, while TCRdb's copy carries only in-frame clones and drops some. The table records 400,000 to 600,000 clones, over 75% of them present only once. The sample comprised PBMCs. The receptors were gathered from a woman aged 40 to 50 in good health. Some clones in this sample may be carry-over from other donors' samples.

This rearrangement joins TRBV19 to TRBJ1-2; TRBD1 is a possible D gene (5 bases). The CDR3 spans 15 residues. CDR1 is LNHDA and CDR2 is SQIVND in the germline V gene (reference sequence). V was trimmed by 7 bases and J by 8 bases, leaving 23 bases between them. This CDR3 is CASTFSDGAFRGYTF. The CDR3 region has the DNA TGTGCCAGTACCTTCAGCGACGGGGCTTTCAGAGGCTACACCTTC.

The chain employs TRBV11-1 and TRBJ2-2; D remains ambiguous. V shed 4 bases and J shed 1 base, with 7 bases lying between them. From germline, CDR1 is SGHAT and CDR2 FQDESV (reference sequence). The CDR3 contains 14 residues. CDR3: CASSSQRNTGELFF. DNA for the CDR3: TGTGCCAGCAGCTCCCAGCGGAACACCGGGGAGCTGTTTTTT.

This clone was observed a few times. The J gene is TRBJ1-1, the V gene TRBV29-1, with a tentative D call TRBD1 (6 bases). V lost 3 bases to trimming and J lost 1 base, with 9 bases between them. Germline V gene sequence: CDR1 SQVTM, CDR2 ANQGSEA. The CDR3 runs to 13 residues. CDR3 DNA: TGCAGCGTTGAGGGGGCAGCGAACACTGAAGCTTTCTTT. Translating it yields CSVEGAANTEAFF.

This clone was found a few times. Other DNA sequences in this specimen translate into the identical CDR3. The chain has TRBV2 and TRBJ2-7; a possible D gene is TRBD1 (6 bases). The CDR3 is 13 residues long. V was shortened by 5 bases and J by 2 bases, with 10 bases between the two germline ends. The V gene's germline CDR1 is SNHLY and CDR2 FYNNEI. The CDR3 DNA reads as TGTGCCAGCAGTCCCGGACAGACCTACGAGCAGTACTTC. As protein: CASSPGQTYEQYF.

The chain joins TRBV6-5 to TRBJ2-5; the match to TRBD1 covers 10 bases. The J call may be in error: the DNA end matches TRBJ2-7 better. The germline gives CDR1 MNHEY, CDR2 SVGAGI. This CDR3 has 13 residues. The CDR3 reads CASSYGTGVEQYF. In nucleotides, the CDR3 is TGTGCCAGCAGTTACGGGACAGGGGTCGAGCAGTACTTC.

The rearrangement links TRBV10-3 to TRBJ1-4, with 7 bases identical to TRBD1. With V trimmed by 8 bases and J by 3 bases, 3 bases remained unmatched. Germline V gene lookup returns CDR1 ENHRY and CDR2 SYGVKD. The CDR3 sequence is 13 residues long. The CDR3 nucleotides are TGTGCCATCCAACAGGGGTCTAATGAAAAACTGTTTTTT. This encodes CAIQQGSNEKLFF.

The table lists this clone with a few counts. V gene TRBV7-2 combines with J gene TRBJ1-4; D is perhaps TRBD1 (5 bases). CDR1 is SGHTA and CDR2 is FQGNSA in the germline V gene. The germline V and J ends were trimmed by 5 bases and 0 bases, with 10 bases remaining between them. This CDR3 has 15 residues. The DNA of the CDR3 is TGTGCCAGCAGCCTACAGGTTGCAACTAATGAAAAACTGTTTTTT. It specifies CASSLQVATNEKLFF.

V is TRBV30 and J is TRBJ2-7; no reliable D call. The CDR3 is made up of 16 amino acids. V gave up 3 bases and J gave up 5 bases, with 23 bases separating them. Germline-derived CDR1 and CDR2 are GTSNPN and SVGIG (reference sequence). The CDR3 region is CAWRGVDRGGGDEQYF. CDR3 nucleotides: TGTGCCTGGAGGGGTGTTGACCGCGGCGGCGGTGACGAGCAGTACTTC.

The chain combines TRBV27 with TRBJ2-7, with D unclear. Trimming cost V 3 bases and J 6 bases, with 12 bases left between them. The CDR3 extends over 13 amino acids. CDR1 and CDR2 from the germline V gene are MNHEY and SMNVEV (reference sequence). The CDR3 DNA reads as TGTGCCAGCAGTTTTGTAGACACAGTCGAGCAGTACTTC. Its protein is CASSFVDTVEQYF.

V gene TRBV7-2 combines with J gene TRBJ2-3, with D hard to call. CDR1 SGHTA and CDR2 FQGNSA come from the germline V gene. The CDR3 length is 14 residues. Trimming stripped 2 bases from V and 4 bases from J, with 10 bases between. The CDR3 reads CASSLSLGSDTQYF. CDR3 DNA sequence: TGTGCCAGCAGCTTAAGTCTGGGGTCAGATACGCAGTATTTT.

The rearrangement joins TRBV9 to TRBJ2-3; 9 positions agree with TRBD2. This CDR3 spans 17 amino acids. V gave up 6 bases and J gave up 6 bases; unmatched junction bases: 17. CDR1 and CDR2 (germline): SGDLS, YYNGEE. Here the CDR3 reads CASTALWASGTRDTQYF. The DNA for the CDR3 is TGTGCCAGCACCGCCCTTTGGGCTAGCGGGACCCGGGATACGCAGTATTTT.

As for this clone: Other DNA sequences in the sample encode the same CDR3. This sequence joins TRBV28 and TRBJ1-5; D remains unclear. The V end lost 2 bases, the J end lost 0 bases, and 2 bases lay between the germline ends. Germline values: CDR1 MDHEN, CDR2 SYDVKM. The CDR3 is 13 amino acids. The CDR3 nucleotides are TGTGCCAGCAGTTTAGATAGCAATCAGCCCCAGCATTTT. It codes for CASSLDSNQPQHF.

This rearrangement joins TRBV11-2 to TRBJ2-7, with a tentative D call TRBD2 (5 bases). The germline gives CDR1 SGHAT, CDR2 FQNNGV. The CDR3 is 12 residues long. Trimming shortened V by 3 bases and J by 6 bases, and 9 bases separated the two germline ends. CDR3 nucleotide sequence: TGTGCCAGCAGCTTCAGTGGGAGCGAGCAGTACTTC. The encoded protein is CASSFSGSEQYF.

This chain joins TRBV9 and TRBJ1-3, with D hard to call. This CDR3 has 15 amino acids. Trimming took off 0 bases at V and 0 bases at J, with 7 bases between the two ends. Germline-derived CDR1 and CDR2 are SGDLS and YYNGEE. In DNA, the CDR3 is TGTGCCAGCAGCGTAGGGCCAGCCTCTGGAAACACCATATATTTT. Residues: CASSVGPASGNTIYF.

The rearrangement links TRBV28 to TRBJ1-3, with TRBD1 identical over 8 bases. Per germline, CDR1 MDHEN and CDR2 SYDVKM. This CDR3 contains 18 residues. V gave up 6 bases and J gave up 0 bases; unmatched junction bases: 13. CDR3 DNA sequence: TGTGCCAGCAGCGCCCCACGGGACAGGTCAAACTCTGGAAACACCATATATTTT. Protein: CASSAPRDRSNSGNTIYF.

This clone came up once. An end of the junction differs from the germline gene, which may be a read error. V gene TRBV6-5 combines with J gene TRBJ2-1; a possible D gene is TRBD2 (6 bases). The CDR3 length is 12 residues. Germline values: CDR1 MNHEY, CDR2 SVGAGI. The CDR3 protein is CAARDSYNEQFF. In DNA, the CDR3 is TGCGCGGCGCGGGATTCCTACAATGAGCAGTTCTTC.

This clone was recorded once. The gene calls are TRBV9 and TRBJ1-4; weak D call: TRBD1 (5 bases). V was shortened by 2 bases and J by 10 bases, with 9 bases between the two germline ends. Germline-derived CDR1 and CDR2 are SGDLS and YYNGEE. The CDR3 runs 12 residues. The CDR3 loop reads CASSVQGGKLFF. CDR3 sequence (DNA): TGTGCCAGCAGCGTCCAGGGTGGAAAACTGTTTTTT.